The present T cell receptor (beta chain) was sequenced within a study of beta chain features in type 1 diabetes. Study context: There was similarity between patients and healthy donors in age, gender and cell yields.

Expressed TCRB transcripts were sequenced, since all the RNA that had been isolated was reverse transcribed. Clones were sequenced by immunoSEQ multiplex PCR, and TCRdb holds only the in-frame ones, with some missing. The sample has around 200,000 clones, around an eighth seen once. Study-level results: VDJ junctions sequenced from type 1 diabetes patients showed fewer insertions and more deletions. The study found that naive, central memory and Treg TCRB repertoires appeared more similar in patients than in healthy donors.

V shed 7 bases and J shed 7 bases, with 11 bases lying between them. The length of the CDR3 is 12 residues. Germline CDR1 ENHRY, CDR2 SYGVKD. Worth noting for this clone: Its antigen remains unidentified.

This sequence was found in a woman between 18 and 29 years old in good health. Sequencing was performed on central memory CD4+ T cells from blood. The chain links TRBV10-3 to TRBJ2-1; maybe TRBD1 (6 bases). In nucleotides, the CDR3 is TGTGCCATCAATCAGGGGAGTAATGAGCAGTTCTTC. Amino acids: CAINQGSNEQFF.